The entry below describes one T cell receptor (beta chain). Researchers divided each subset's genomic DNA evenly across several immunoSEQ plates. The repertoire was sequenced with immunoSEQ multiplex PCR; TCRdb's copy has only in-frame clones and lacks some. The sample shows some 2,100,000 clones, approximately 96% of them seen only once. There are 13 residues in the CDR3. The germline CDR1 and CDR2 sequences are MNHEY and SVGAGI. V dropped 5 bases and J dropped 2 bases, with 10 bases sitting between them. In the CD4+ fraction, cells were divided into CD45RA+ naive and CD45RA-negative memory subsets. This record comes from a study of shared clonotypes between healthy human individuals.

The rearrangement links TRBV6-5 to TRBJ2-7; D gene uncertain. The sequenced sample consisted of naive CD4+ T cells sorted from blood. Sample subset: CD45RA+ positively selected. This TCR derives from a man between 18 and 35 years old in good health. The CDR3 loop is CASSPPAAYEQYF. CDR3 sequence (DNA): TGTGCCAGCAGTCCTCCGGCGGCCTACGAGCAGTACTTC.